This passage covers 8 T cell receptor beta chains from one sample sequenced in a study of T cells in Graves' hyperthyroidism and ophthalmopathy. The TCR beta CDR3 regions underwent amplification using RNA transcripts as the source. Initially, a first-round RT-PCR of the TCR CDR3 employed the HTBI primer set. TCRdb redid the calling of the multiplex PCR reads with MiXCR, one entry per CDR3 protein. The sample carries around 620,000 distinct CDR3 sequences, 15% to 20% recorded once. Source material: blood. These receptors were obtained from a woman younger than 45 with Graves' hyperthyroidism.

This clonotype was picked up a small number of times. This chain uses TRBV29-1 with TRBJ2-7; a possible D gene is TRBD2 (5 bases). This CDR3 comprises 12 residues. CDR1 and CDR2 (germline): SQVTM, ANQGSEA. Deletions cut 6 bases from V and 4 bases from J, with 13 bases between. The CDR3 loop is CSVGLRGYEQYF. The CDR3 nucleotides read TGCAGCGTGGGCCTCCGGGGATACGAGCAGTACTTC.

About this clonotype itself: A clone one base away is much larger, so this may be a read error. The chain joins TRBV7-9 to TRBJ2-2; 10 bases match TRBD2. The V and J ends lost 2 bases and 4 bases, in that order; junction bases with no gene match: 4. This CDR3 region has 16 residues. The V gene's germline CDR1 is SEHNR and CDR2 FQNEAQ (reference sequence). The DNA for the CDR3 is TGTGCCAGCAGCTTACTAGCGGGAGAGAGCACCGGGGAGCTGTTTTTT. Translating it yields CASSLLAGESTGELFF.

There are a few counts of this clonotype. The chain combines TRBV13 with TRBJ2-7; D is perhaps TRBD1 (5 bases). This CDR3 spans 13 amino acids. Trimming removed 2 bases at V and 4 bases at J, with 9 bases between. Germline V lookup: CDR1 PRHDT, CDR2 FYEKMQ (reference sequence). CDR3 region: CASSLTTEYEQYF. The CDR3 region has the DNA TGTGCCAGCAGCTTAACGACAGAGTACGAGCAGTACTTC.

The sample holds many counts of this clonotype. V and J are TRBV5-1 and TRBJ2-7, with TRBD1 identical over 7 bases. Germline trimming cut 7 bases from V and 0 bases from J; bases unmatched to any gene: 7. Germline V gene data show CDR1 as SGHRS and CDR2 as YFSETQ. This CDR3 is 14 amino acids long. CDR3 sequence (DNA): TGCGCCAGCGCCACAGGGGTCACCTCCTACGAGCAGTACTTC. Its protein product is CASATGVTSYEQYF.

The chain has TRBV28 and TRBJ2-1; D may be TRBD1 (6 bases). This CDR3 has 16 residues. The germline V gene has CDR1 MDHEN and CDR2 SYDVKM. Trimming shortened V by 4 bases and J by 1 base, and 14 bases separated the two germline ends. This chain's CDR3 is CASSSTDRYSYNEQFF. DNA of the CDR3: TGTGCCAGCAGTTCTACGGACAGATATTCCTACAATGAGCAGTTCTTC.

This clonotype was found many times. The chain links TRBV6-1 to TRBJ2-7; D perhaps matches TRBD2 (5 bases). V gave up 6 bases and J gave up 3 bases, with 15 bases separating them. CDR3 length equals 14 residues. The germline V gene encodes CDR1 MNHNS and CDR2 SASEGT. Written as DNA, the CDR3 is TGTGCCAGCAGAGGACGTGCGGGTTTCTACGAGCAGTACTTC. Encoded protein: CASRGRAGFYEQYF.

The genes are TRBV4-2 and TRBJ2-7; possibly TRBD2 for D (5 bases). Germline CDR1 reads LGHNA; CDR2 reads YNFKEQ. V was cut by 0 bases and J by 2 bases, with 20 bases left in between. This CDR3 comprises 18 residues. In nucleotides, the CDR3 is TGTGCCAGCAGCCAAGATCTGGCCCGTTATCGGGAACCCTACGAGCAGTACTTC. Translated: CASSQDLARYREPYEQYF.

J is TRBJ2-1 and V is TRBV7-9, with a weak D call TRBD2 (5 bases). Germline-derived CDR1 and CDR2 are SEHNR and FQNEAQ (reference sequence). V gave up 6 bases and J gave up 8 bases, with 17 bases separating them. The CDR3 spans 14 residues. CDR3: CASRLGFRFYEQFF. CDR3 nucleotide sequence: TGTGCCAGCAGACTAGGATTTCGGTTCTATGAGCAGTTCTTC.